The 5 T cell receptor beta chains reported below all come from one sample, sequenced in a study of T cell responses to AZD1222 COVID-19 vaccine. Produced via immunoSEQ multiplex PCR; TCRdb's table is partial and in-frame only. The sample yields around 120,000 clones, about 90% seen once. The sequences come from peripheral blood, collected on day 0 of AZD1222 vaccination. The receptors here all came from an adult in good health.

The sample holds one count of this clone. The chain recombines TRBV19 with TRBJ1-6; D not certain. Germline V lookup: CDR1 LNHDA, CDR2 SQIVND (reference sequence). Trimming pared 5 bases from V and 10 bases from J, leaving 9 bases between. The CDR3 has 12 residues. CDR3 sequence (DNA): TGTGCCAGTAGTGCCCATTTATCACCCCTCCACTTT. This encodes CASSAHLSPLHF.

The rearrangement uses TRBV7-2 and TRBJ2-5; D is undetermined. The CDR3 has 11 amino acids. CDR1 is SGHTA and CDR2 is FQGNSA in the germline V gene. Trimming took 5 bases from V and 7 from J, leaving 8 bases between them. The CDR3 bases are TGTGCCAGCAGCCTCCCGGGGACCCAGTACTTC. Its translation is CASSLPGTQYF.

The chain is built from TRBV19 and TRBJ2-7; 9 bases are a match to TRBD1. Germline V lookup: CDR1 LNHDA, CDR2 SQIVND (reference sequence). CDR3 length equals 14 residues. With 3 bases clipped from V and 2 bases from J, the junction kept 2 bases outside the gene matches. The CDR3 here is CASSMGTGTYEQYF. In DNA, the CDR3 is TGTGCCAGTAGTATGGGGACAGGGACCTACGAGCAGTACTTC.

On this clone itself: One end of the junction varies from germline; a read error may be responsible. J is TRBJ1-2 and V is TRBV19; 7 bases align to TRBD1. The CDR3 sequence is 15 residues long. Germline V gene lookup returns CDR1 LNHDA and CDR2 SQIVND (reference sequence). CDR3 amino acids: CASRPGTASKYGYTF. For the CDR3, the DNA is TGTGCCAGTAGGCCCGGGACAGCCTCTAAGTATGGCTACACCTTC.

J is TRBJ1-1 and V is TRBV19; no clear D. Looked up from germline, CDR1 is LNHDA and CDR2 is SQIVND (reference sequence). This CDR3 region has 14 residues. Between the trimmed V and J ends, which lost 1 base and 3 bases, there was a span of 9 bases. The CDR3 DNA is TGTGCCAGTAGTATAGCGGTCAGAGACACTGAAGCTTTCTTT. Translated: CASSIAVRDTEAFF.